This TCR beta chain derives from a study of cytomegalovirus exposure and HLA in healthy donors. Study results and caveats: In a later analysis, across HLA loci, associated TCR counts were highest for DRB1, lowest for HLA-C. Sequencing likely produced, as an artifact, a cluster of highly shared sequence variants. With later analysis, a missense DCLRE1C variant became linked to TCR beta V- and J-gene trimming. Previous analysis showed most TCR beta V segments were productive about 87% or about 30% of the time.

PCR was performed using 60 Vbeta and 13 Jbeta primers. Profiling relied on immunoSEQ multiplex PCR, and the TCRdb table lists in-frame clones only, not all of them. This listing includes approximately 47,000 clones. The germline V gene has CDR1 SNHLY and CDR2 FYNNEI. CDR3 length: 14 residues. Trimming pared 2 bases from V and 5 bases from J, leaving 12 bases between. For this clone: Its antigen is as yet unknown.

The receptor comes from a male donor in good health and CMV-seronegative. Sequenced sample: PBMCs. V and J are TRBV2 and TRBJ1-2, with D tentatively TRBD1 (5 bases). The CDR3 sequence is CASSERQGRYGYTF. The CDR3 DNA sequence: TGTGCCAGCAGTGAAAGGCAGGGTCGTTATGGCTACACCTTC.